The entry below describes one T cell receptor beta chain. Its cognate antigen is unknown. Memory CD4+ cells were the fraction left after CD45RA+ naive selection. The data were taken from a study of shared clonotypes between healthy human individuals. Notes on the study in general: Sharing across four donors was highest in naive CD4 (around 5%) and lowest in memory CD8 (approximately 0.4%).

It was approximately 0.2 ug DNA, about 30,000 T cell genomes, that sorted-subset replicate PCRs used. The assay was immunoSEQ multiplex PCR, and TCRdb's table has in-frame clones only and misses some. This table has roughly 530,000 clones, roughly 95% appearing once. CDR1 and CDR2 (germline): MDHEN, SYDVKM. V was trimmed by 6 bases and J by 8 bases, leaving 16 bases between them. The CDR3 consists of 13 residues. The J gene is TRBJ1-2, the V gene TRBV28; no clear D gene. Sequenced: naive CD4+ T cells sorted from blood. The subset: CD45RA+ positively selected. The TCR comes from a woman aged 25 to 39 in good health. The DNA of the CDR3 is TGTGCCAGCAGCTGGAACCATGGAGGCGGCTACACCTTC. Translated: CASSWNHGGGYTF.